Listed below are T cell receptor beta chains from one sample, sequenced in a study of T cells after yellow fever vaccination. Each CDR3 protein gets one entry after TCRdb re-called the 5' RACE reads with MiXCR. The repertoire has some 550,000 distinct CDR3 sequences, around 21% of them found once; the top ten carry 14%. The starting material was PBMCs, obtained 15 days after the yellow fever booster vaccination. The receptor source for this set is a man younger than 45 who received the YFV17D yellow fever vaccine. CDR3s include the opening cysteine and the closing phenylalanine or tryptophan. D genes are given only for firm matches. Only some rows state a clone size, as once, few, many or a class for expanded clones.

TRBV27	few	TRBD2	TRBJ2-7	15	CASSFRLADSYEQYF	TGTGCCAGCAGTTTTAGACTAGCGGACTCCTACGAGCAGTACTTC
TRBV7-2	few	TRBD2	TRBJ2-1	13	CASSWTRLDEQFF	TGTGCCAGCAGCTGGACTAGATTGGATGAGCAGTTCTTC
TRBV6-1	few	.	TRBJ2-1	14	CASLTRGFYNEQFF	TGTGCCAGCTTGACCAGGGGATTCTACAATGAGCAGTTCTTC
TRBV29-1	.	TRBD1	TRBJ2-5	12	CSVGQGQETQYF	TGCAGCGTCGGACAGGGCCAGGAGACCCAGTACTTC
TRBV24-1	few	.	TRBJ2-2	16	CATSGQRAPNTGELFF	TGTGCCACCAGTGGCCAGCGGGCGCCGAACACCGGGGAGCTGTTTTTT
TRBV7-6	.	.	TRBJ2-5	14	CASSLSARGETQYF	TGTGCCAGCTCGCTTTCTGCGCGGGGAGAGACCCAGTACTTC
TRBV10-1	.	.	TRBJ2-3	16	CASSETTHRDTDTQYF	TGCGCCAGCAGTGAGACGACCCACAGGGACACAGATACGCAGTATTTT
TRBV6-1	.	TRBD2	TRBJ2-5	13	CASTTSGSGVQYF	TGTGCCAGCACGACTAGCGGGAGTGGGGTCCAGTACTTC
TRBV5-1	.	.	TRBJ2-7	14	CASSFTGYSYEQYF	TGCGCCAGCAGCTTTACAGGTTACTCCTACGAGCAGTACTTC
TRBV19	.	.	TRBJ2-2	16	CASTQGGALSTGELFF	TGTGCCAGTACTCAGGGGGGAGCTCTTAGCACCGGGGAGCTGTTTTTT
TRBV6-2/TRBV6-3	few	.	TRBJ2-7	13	CASSKGQVYEQYF	TGTGCCAGCAGTAAGGGACAAGTCTACGAGCAGTACTTC
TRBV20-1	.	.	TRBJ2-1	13	CSASAPGPNEQFF	TGCAGTGCTAGCGCACCCGGCCCCAATGAGCAGTTCTTC
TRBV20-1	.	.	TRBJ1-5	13	CSASQQASQPQHF	TGCAGTGCTTCCCAACAGGCTTCTCAGCCCCAGCATTTT
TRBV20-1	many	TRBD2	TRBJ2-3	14	CSARLAGNTDTQYF	TGCAGTGCTAGACTAGCGGGGAACACAGATACGCAGTATTTT
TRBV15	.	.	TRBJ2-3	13	CATSRDVQDTQYF	TGTGCCACCAGCAGAGATGTTCAGGATACGCAGTATTTT
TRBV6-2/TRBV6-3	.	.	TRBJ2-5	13	CASSYGPPRAQYF	TGTGCCAGCAGTTACGGGCCCCCTAGGGCCCAGTACTTC
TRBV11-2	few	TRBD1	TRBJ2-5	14	CASSPGQTKETQYF	TGTGCCAGCAGCCCGGGACAGACTAAGGAGACCCAGTACTTC
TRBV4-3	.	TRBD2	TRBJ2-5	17	CASSRGLAGDLMETQYF	TGCGCCAGCAGCCGGGGACTAGCGGGAGACCTAATGGAGACCCAGTACTTC
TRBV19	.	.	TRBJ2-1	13	CASSLGLSNEQFF	TGTGCCAGTAGTCTGGGACTTAGCAATGAGCAGTTCTTC
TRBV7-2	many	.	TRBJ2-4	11	CASSGSGIQYF	TGTGCCAGCAGCGGTAGCGGAATTCAGTACTTC
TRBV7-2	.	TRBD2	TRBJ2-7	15	CASIRAGGTSYEQYF	TGTGCCAGCATAAGGGCGGGAGGGACCTCCTACGAGCAGTACTTC
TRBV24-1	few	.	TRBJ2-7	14	CSQVRDKSSYEQYF	TGTTCTCAGGTGAGGGACAAATCCTCTTACGAGCAGTACTTC
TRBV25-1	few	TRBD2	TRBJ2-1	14	CASSASGAYNEQFF	TGTGCCAGCAGTGCAAGCGGGGCATACAATGAGCAGTTCTTC
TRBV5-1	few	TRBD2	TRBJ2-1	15	CASSLTGRLDNEQFF	TGCGCCAGCAGCTTGACCGGGAGGCTGGACAATGAGCAGTTCTTC
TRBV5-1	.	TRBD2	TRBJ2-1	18	CASSLRLAGVASYNEQFF	TGCGCCAGCAGCTTGCGGCTAGCGGGAGTAGCGTCCTACAATGAGCAGTTCTTC
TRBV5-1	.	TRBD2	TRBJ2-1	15	CASSFHSGSSNEQFF	TGCGCCAGCAGCTTCCACAGCGGGAGTAGTAATGAGCAGTTCTTC
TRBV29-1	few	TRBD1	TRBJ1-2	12	CSVYLDRGESPF	TGCAGCGTTTACCTGGACAGGGGCGAGTCCCCCTTC
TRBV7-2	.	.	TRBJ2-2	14	CASSSHSGPGELFF	TGTGCCAGCAGCTCTCATTCAGGTCCCGGGGAGCTGTTTTTT
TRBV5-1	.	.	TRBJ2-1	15	CASSPAGTVNNEQFF	TGCGCCAGCAGCCCAGCCGGGACGGTGAACAATGAGCAGTTCTTC
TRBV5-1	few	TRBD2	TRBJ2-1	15	CASSLQTSGGNEQFF	TGCGCCAGCAGCTTGCAGACTAGCGGAGGCAATGAGCAGTTCTTC
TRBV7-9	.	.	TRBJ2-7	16	CASSLMEFGGLDEQYF	TGTGCCAGCAGCTTGATGGAATTCGGGGGTCTCGACGAGCAGTACTTC
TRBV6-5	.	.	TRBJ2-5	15	CASSYGDTHEETQYF	TGTGCCAGCAGTTATGGCGACACCCATGAAGAGACCCAGTACTTC
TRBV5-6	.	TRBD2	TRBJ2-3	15	CASSLAGTSYNTQYF	TGTGCCAGCAGCTTGGCCGGGACTAGTTACAATACGCAGTATTTT
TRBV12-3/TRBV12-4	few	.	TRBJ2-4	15	CASSWGAGGRNIQYF	TGTGCCAGCAGTTGGGGGGCAGGGGGGCGAAACATTCAGTACTTC
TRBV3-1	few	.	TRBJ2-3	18	CASSQDRGDLTPTDTQYF	TGTGCCAGCAGCCAAGATAGGGGGGACCTTACCCCGACAGATACGCAGTATTTT
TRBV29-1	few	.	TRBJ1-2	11	CSLRAGGGYTF	TGCAGCCTGAGGGCTGGCGGAGGCTACACCTTC
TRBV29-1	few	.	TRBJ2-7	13	CSVGSLGAYEQYF	TGCAGCGTTGGGTCGTTGGGGGCCTACGAGCAGTACTTC
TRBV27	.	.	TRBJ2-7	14	CASSLIGTANEQYF	TGTGCCAGCAGTTTAATTGGGACCGCGAACGAGCAGTACTTC
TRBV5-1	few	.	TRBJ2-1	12	CASSSSPNEQFF	TGCGCCAGCAGCAGCAGCCCAAATGAGCAGTTCTTC
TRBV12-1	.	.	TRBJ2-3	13	CASSPGIPNTQYF	TGTGCCAGCAGCCCCGGGATCCCCAATACGCAGTATTTT
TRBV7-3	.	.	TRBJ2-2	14	CASSGGTNTGELFF	TGTGCCAGCAGCGGGGGGACAAACACCGGGGAGCTGTTTTTT
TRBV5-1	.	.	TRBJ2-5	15	CASSLDGLLQETQYF	TGCGCCAGCAGCTTGGATGGGTTACTCCAAGAGACCCAGTACTTC
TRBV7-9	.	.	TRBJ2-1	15	CASSLILTSYNEQFF	TGTGCCAGCAGCTTAATTCTCACCTCCTACAATGAGCAGTTCTTC
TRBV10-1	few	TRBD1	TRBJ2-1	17	CASSDSGQGRTYNEQFF	TGCGCCAGCAGTGATTCGGGACAGGGTCGCACCTACAATGAGCAGTTCTTC
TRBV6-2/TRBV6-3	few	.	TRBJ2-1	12	CASSSDGGEQFF	TGTGCCAGCAGTTCCGACGGCGGGGAGCAGTTCTTC
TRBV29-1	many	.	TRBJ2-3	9	CSVEDTQYF	TGCAGCGTTGAGGATACGCAGTATTTT
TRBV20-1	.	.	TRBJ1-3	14	CSARGQSAGNTIYF	TGCAGTGCTAGAGGACAGAGTGCTGGAAACACCATATATTTT
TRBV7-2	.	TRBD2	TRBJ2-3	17	CASSLRASGRSTDTQYF	TGTGCCAGCAGCTTAAGGGCTAGCGGGAGAAGCACAGATACGCAGTATTTT
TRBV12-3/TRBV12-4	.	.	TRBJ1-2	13	CASSRTVSYGYTF	TGTGCCAGCAGCCGGACTGTGAGCTATGGCTACACCTTC
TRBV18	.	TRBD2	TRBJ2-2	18	CASSPTILAGKRTGELFF	TGTGCCAGCTCTCCTACGATACTAGCGGGGAAGCGCACCGGGGAGCTGTTTTTT
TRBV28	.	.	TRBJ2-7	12	CASSLSAIKQYF	TGTGCCAGCAGTTTATCGGCTATCAAGCAGTACTTC
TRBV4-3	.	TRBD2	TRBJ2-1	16	CASSQDWTSVRGEQFF	TGCGCCAGCAGCCAAGATTGGACTAGCGTCCGCGGTGAGCAGTTCTTC